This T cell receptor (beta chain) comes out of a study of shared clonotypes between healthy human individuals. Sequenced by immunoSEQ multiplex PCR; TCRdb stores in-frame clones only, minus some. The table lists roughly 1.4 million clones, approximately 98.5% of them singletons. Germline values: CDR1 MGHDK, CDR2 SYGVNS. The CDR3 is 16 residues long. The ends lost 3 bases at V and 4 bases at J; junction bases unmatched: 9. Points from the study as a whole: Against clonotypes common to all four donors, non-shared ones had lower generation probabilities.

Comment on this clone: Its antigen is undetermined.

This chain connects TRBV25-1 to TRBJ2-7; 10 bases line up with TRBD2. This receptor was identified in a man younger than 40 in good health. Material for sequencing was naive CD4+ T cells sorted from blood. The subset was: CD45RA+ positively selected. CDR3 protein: CASSDSWTSGGYEQYF. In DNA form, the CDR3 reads TGTGCCAGCAGTGATTCGTGGACTAGCGGCGGGTACGAGCAGTACTTC.